This is a list of T cell receptor beta chains from one sample in a study of early T cells in non-severe SARS-CoV-2 infection. MiXCR, run by TCRdb on the 5' RACE reads, gives a single entry per CDR3 protein. The sample holds roughly 29,000 distinct CDR3 sequences, about 5.7% seen once. The material sequenced was whole blood. Receptors were obtained from an adult who was a healthcare worker with PCR-confirmed SARS-CoV-2 infection or an uninfected control (not recorded which). Each CDR3 is given with its conserved first and last residue. The D gene is left open where the match is weak. The size of a clone is reported for some rows only, either as once, few or many, or as a class for expanded clones.

CDR3 DNA: TGCGCCAGCAGCCAAGATGGGGTAACTAATGAAAAACTGTTTTTT
CDR3 protein: CASSQDGVTNEKLFF
D gene: .
clone size: many
V gene: TRBV4-3
J gene: TRBJ1-4

CDR3 DNA: TGTGCCAGCAGCTTACACCAGGGGGCCAACGAAGCTTTCTTT
CDR3 protein: CASSLHQGANEAFF
D gene: TRBD1
clone size: many
V gene: TRBV7-3
J gene: TRBJ1-1

CDR3 DNA: TGTGCCAGCAGCCAAGTTAACAGGAATTCACCCCTCCACTTT
CDR3 protein: CASSQVNRNSPLHF
D gene: .
clone size: many
V gene: TRBV14
J gene: TRBJ1-6

CDR3 DNA: TGTGCCAGCAGCCGGACAGCAGACCAAGAGACCCAGTACTTC
CDR3 protein: CASSRTADQETQYF
D gene: .
clone size: few
V gene: TRBV5-5
J gene: TRBJ2-5

CDR3 DNA: TGTGCCAGCAGCTTAGGCCAGGCTACCTACAATGAGCAGTTCTTC
CDR3 protein: CASSLGQATYNEQFF
D gene: .
clone size: many
V gene: TRBV7-2
J gene: TRBJ2-1

CDR3 DNA: TGTGCCAGCAGTGAAGGCGAGGGGTTGCACAATGAGCAGTTCTTC
CDR3 protein: CASSEGEGLHNEQFF
D gene: .
clone size: .
V gene: TRBV6-1
J gene: TRBJ2-1

CDR3 DNA: TGTGCCTGGAGTGAGGGGGCTGATGGCTACACCTTC
CDR3 protein: CAWSEGADGYTF
D gene: TRBD1
clone size: many
V gene: TRBV30
J gene: TRBJ1-2

CDR3 DNA: TGTGCCAGTAGTATATCGCTTCTTCGGTACGGGGAGCTGTTTTTT
CDR3 protein: CASSISLLRYGELFF
D gene: .
clone size: few
V gene: TRBV19
J gene: TRBJ2-2

CDR3 DNA: TGTGCCAGCAGCTTAGAGGCGACAGGGGGCGCCCTGTATGGCTACACCTTC
CDR3 protein: CASSLEATGGALYGYTF
D gene: TRBD1
clone size: .
V gene: TRBV7-9
J gene: TRBJ1-2

CDR3 DNA: TGTGCCAGCAGCAATAGCGGGCGGAGCTCCTACGAGCAGTACTTC
CDR3 protein: CASSNSGRSSYEQYF
D gene: TRBD2
clone size: .
V gene: TRBV7-2
J gene: TRBJ2-7

CDR3 DNA: TGTGCCAGCAGTTCGAAAACAACAGGTTTCAATCAGCCCCAGCATTTT
CDR3 protein: CASSSKTTGFNQPQHF
D gene: .
clone size: .
V gene: TRBV28
J gene: TRBJ1-5

CDR3 DNA: TGTGCCAGCAATATACAGGGGCTAAGCAATCAGCCCCAGCATTTT
CDR3 protein: CASNIQGLSNQPQHF
D gene: TRBD1
clone size: many
V gene: TRBV6-2/TRBV6-3
J gene: TRBJ1-5

CDR3 DNA: TGTGCCAGCTCACCAAGGGCAATCGGCACTGAAGCTTTCTTT
CDR3 protein: CASSPRAIGTEAFF
D gene: .
clone size: few
V gene: TRBV18
J gene: TRBJ1-1

CDR3 DNA: TGTGCCAGCAGCTTAACGTGGAAAGATACGCAGTATTTT
CDR3 protein: CASSLTWKDTQYF
D gene: .
clone size: once
V gene: TRBV7-3
J gene: TRBJ2-3

CDR3 DNA: TGTGCCACGGGGGACCACAGTGCAACTAATGAAAAACTGTTTTTT
CDR3 protein: CATGDHSATNEKLFF
D gene: .
clone size: few
V gene: TRBV19
J gene: TRBJ1-4

CDR3 DNA: TGCGCCAGCAGCCCGGGGACAGGGGGTGAAGCTTTCTTT
CDR3 protein: CASSPGTGGEAFF
D gene: TRBD1
clone size: .
V gene: TRBV5-1
J gene: TRBJ1-1

CDR3 DNA: TGTGCCAGCAGCTTTGGAGCGGAGACCCAGTACTTC
CDR3 protein: CASSFGAETQYF
D gene: .
clone size: few
V gene: TRBV7-8
J gene: TRBJ2-5

CDR3 DNA: TGCGCCAGCAGCCAAGATCTTGGGGTCTGGGAGCAGTACTTC
CDR3 protein: CASSQDLGVWEQYF
D gene: .
clone size: many
V gene: TRBV4-3
J gene: TRBJ2-7

CDR3 DNA: TGTGCCAGCAGTTCCGGGACTAGCGGTTACAATGAGCAGTTCTTC
CDR3 protein: CASSSGTSGYNEQFF
D gene: TRBD2
clone size: many
V gene: TRBV11-1
J gene: TRBJ2-1

CDR3 DNA: TGTGCCAGCAGTTACTCCCCATGGACGGCAACCTACGAGCAGTACTTC
CDR3 protein: CASSYSPWTATYEQYF
D gene: .
clone size: .
V gene: TRBV6-2/TRBV6-3
J gene: TRBJ2-7

CDR3 DNA: TGTGCCAGCAGCCCCCGCTCCCACTCCTACGAGCAGTACTTC
CDR3 protein: CASSPRSHSYEQYF
D gene: .
clone size: many
V gene: TRBV9
J gene: TRBJ2-7

CDR3 DNA: TGTGCCTGGTCGGGGGGAGAGACCCAGTACTTC
CDR3 protein: CAWSGGETQYF
D gene: TRBD2
clone size: .
V gene: TRBV30
J gene: TRBJ2-5

CDR3 DNA: TGCAGTGCTTCTCGCAAGGGCAATGAGCAGTTCTTC
CDR3 protein: CSASRKGNEQFF
D gene: .
clone size: many
V gene: TRBV20-1
J gene: TRBJ2-1

CDR3 DNA: TGTGCCATCAGTTCGACAGGAAAGAACTATGGCTACACCTTC
CDR3 protein: CAISSTGKNYGYTF
D gene: .
clone size: many
V gene: TRBV10-3
J gene: TRBJ1-2

CDR3 DNA: TGTGCCAGCGGGAACAGGGAGGGGTACGAGCAGTACTTC
CDR3 protein: CASGNREGYEQYF
D gene: .
clone size: few
V gene: TRBV9
J gene: TRBJ2-7

CDR3 DNA: TGTGCCAGCACAGATATTGGCCCAGGGGCCAACTATGGCTACACCTTC
CDR3 protein: CASTDIGPGANYGYTF
D gene: .
clone size: .
V gene: TRBV6-6
J gene: TRBJ1-2

CDR3 DNA: TGTGCCAGCAGTTACTCGAACAGGCAGTGGTACTTC
CDR3 protein: CASSYSNRQWYF
D gene: .
clone size: once
V gene: TRBV6-2/TRBV6-3
J gene: TRBJ2-4

CDR3 DNA: TGTGCCAGCAATCGGGGGGGCCGGTCTACTGGCACAGATACGCAGTATTTT
CDR3 protein: CASNRGGRSTGTDTQYF
D gene: TRBD2
clone size: once
V gene: TRBV6-1
J gene: TRBJ2-3

CDR3 DNA: TGCAGTGCTAGACCAGGGACAGGGAGGCAAGAGACCCAGTACTTC
CDR3 protein: CSARPGTGRQETQYF
D gene: TRBD1
clone size: few
V gene: TRBV20-1
J gene: TRBJ2-5

CDR3 DNA: TGTGCCTGGAGCCAATGGGACGCCGGTGGGGAAAAACTGTTTTTT
CDR3 protein: CAWSQWDAGGEKLFF
D gene: .
clone size: many
V gene: TRBV30
J gene: TRBJ1-4

CDR3 DNA: TGTGCCAGCAGTCGTCTGGGGTCGAGCTCCTACAATGAGCAGTTCTTC
CDR3 protein: CASSRLGSSSYNEQFF
D gene: .
clone size: .
V gene: TRBV6-5
J gene: TRBJ2-1

CDR3 DNA: TGTGCCAGCAGCCAAGATCCGGGACAGGGGTACACTGAAGCTTTCTTT
CDR3 protein: CASSQDPGQGYTEAFF
D gene: TRBD1
clone size: many
V gene: TRBV3-1
J gene: TRBJ1-1

CDR3 DNA: TGTGCCAGCAGTAGGGCGGGAGGAATAGGGGGGACCCAGTACTTC
CDR3 protein: CASSRAGGIGGTQYF
D gene: TRBD2
clone size: .
V gene: TRBV27
J gene: TRBJ2-5

CDR3 DNA: TGTGCCAGCAGTGCCGGGAGCACACAGGAGCAGCCCCAGCATTTT
CDR3 protein: CASSAGSTQEQPQHF
D gene: .
clone size: medium-sized
V gene: TRBV2
J gene: TRBJ1-5

CDR3 DNA: TGTGCCAGCAGCAGGACGGCGTCCTACGAGCAGTACTTC
CDR3 protein: CASSRTASYEQYF
D gene: .
clone size: .
V gene: TRBV28
J gene: TRBJ2-7

CDR3 DNA: TGTGCCAGCAGCACCTCTGCGGGGACAGACAATGAGCAGTTCTTC
CDR3 protein: CASSTSAGTDNEQFF
D gene: .
clone size: .
V gene: TRBV5-5
J gene: TRBJ2-1

CDR3 DNA: TGCGCCAGCAGCCCCTCAACGAGACAGGAAAACACTGAAGCTTTCTTT
CDR3 protein: CASSPSTRQENTEAFF
D gene: .
clone size: many
V gene: TRBV5-1
J gene: TRBJ1-1

CDR3 DNA: TGTGCCTGGAGTGTACGGGCAGGGGGCGCTGGGGCCAACGTCCTGACTTTC
CDR3 protein: CAWSVRAGGAGANVLTF
D gene: TRBD1
clone size: few
V gene: TRBV30
J gene: TRBJ2-6

CDR3 DNA: TGCGCCAGCAGCCAAGATGGGGGCTTCGGGGCCAACGTCCTGACTTTC
CDR3 protein: CASSQDGGFGANVLTF
D gene: .
clone size: .
V gene: TRBV4-3
J gene: TRBJ2-6

CDR3 DNA: TGTGCCAGCAGCCAAGTGGACTACGCCTACGAGCAGTACTTC
CDR3 protein: CASSQVDYAYEQYF
D gene: .
clone size: .
V gene: TRBV4-2
J gene: TRBJ2-7

CDR3 DNA: TGTGCCAGCAGCACCGGACAGTTTACCTACGAGCAGTACTTC
CDR3 protein: CASSTGQFTYEQYF
D gene: .
clone size: many
V gene: TRBV7-6
J gene: TRBJ2-7

CDR3 DNA: TGTGCCAGTAGTTACTTCGGGACAGGGGGCAGTGGCACTGAAGCTTTCTTT
CDR3 protein: CASSYFGTGGSGTEAFF
D gene: TRBD1
clone size: .
V gene: TRBV19
J gene: TRBJ1-1

CDR3 DNA: TGTGCCAGCAGCTTGGGTCGGAGCTCCTACGAGCAGTACTTC
CDR3 protein: CASSLGRSSYEQYF
D gene: .
clone size: many
V gene: TRBV5-6
J gene: TRBJ2-7

CDR3 DNA: TGCAGTGCTAGCCTACCTCCCGGACAGGGACCTGGGGCAGATACGCAGTATTTT
CDR3 protein: CSASLPPGQGPGADTQYF
D gene: TRBD1
clone size: few
V gene: TRBV20-1
J gene: TRBJ2-3

CDR3 DNA: TGTGCCAGCAGCTTAGAGGGGACAGATACGCAGTATTTT
CDR3 protein: CASSLEGTDTQYF
D gene: .
clone size: many
V gene: TRBV7-9
J gene: TRBJ2-3

CDR3 DNA: TGTGCCAGCAGTGACGGGACAGGGGTCTACAATGAGCAGTTCTTC
CDR3 protein: CASSDGTGVYNEQFF
D gene: TRBD1
clone size: many
V gene: TRBV27
J gene: TRBJ2-1

CDR3 DNA: TGTGCCATCAGTGAGTCGAGACAGGGAGTAGCTTTCTTT
CDR3 protein: CAISESRQGVAFF
D gene: TRBD1
clone size: many
V gene: TRBV10-3
J gene: TRBJ1-1

CDR3 DNA: TGTGCCACCAGCAGAGAGTCGGCGGACTCACGGACAGATACGCAGTATTTT
CDR3 protein: CATSRESADSRTDTQYF
D gene: .
clone size: many
V gene: TRBV15
J gene: TRBJ2-3

CDR3 DNA: TGTGCCAGCAGCTTAGAGGCAGGACCCTACGAGCAGTACTTC
CDR3 protein: CASSLEAGPYEQYF
D gene: .
clone size: many
V gene: TRBV11-1
J gene: TRBJ2-7

CDR3 DNA: TGTGCCAGCAGTGAGCCTACTGGGGCCACAGATACGCAGTATTTT
CDR3 protein: CASSEPTGATDTQYF
D gene: .
clone size: many
V gene: TRBV12-3/TRBV12-4
J gene: TRBJ2-3

CDR3 DNA: TGTGCCAGCAGTCCCCTAGGCCGGGGGAACACTGAAGCTTTCTTT
CDR3 protein: CASSPLGRGNTEAFF
D gene: .
clone size: few
V gene: TRBV27
J gene: TRBJ1-1

CDR3 DNA: TGTGCCAGTAGTATAATGCCAGGGCGGTATAGCACAGATACGCAGTATTTT
CDR3 protein: CASSIMPGRYSTDTQYF
D gene: .
clone size: many
V gene: TRBV19
J gene: TRBJ2-3

CDR3 DNA: TGTGCCAGCACCCCCGAGCCCGACGGGGTGGGTCCCCTCCACTTT
CDR3 protein: CASTPEPDGVGPLHF
D gene: .
clone size: many
V gene: TRBV6-6
J gene: TRBJ1-6

CDR3 DNA: TGCGCCAGCAGGCCCCAGGGGCCCAGCTACAATGAGCAGTTCTTC
CDR3 protein: CASRPQGPSYNEQFF
D gene: .
clone size: many
V gene: TRBV5-1
J gene: TRBJ2-1